This TCR beta chain was documented in a study of blood T cell repertoires in COVID-19. V trimming: 1 base; J trimming: 5 bases; junction bases outside the gene matches: 2. CDR1 and CDR2 (germline): SEHNR, FQNEAQ (reference sequence). The CDR3 extends over 15 amino acids. This clone showed up just a few times. Data came from immunoSEQ multiplex PCR; TCRdb stores just in-frame clones and leaves some out. The profile covers around 130,000 clones, with roughly four fifths appearing a single time and over 6.5% taken by the ten largest. The chain is built from TRBV7-9 and TRBJ1-5; TRBD1 aligns across 10 bases. The receptor was derived from a human donor in a cohort sampled during active COVID-19. What was sequenced was peripheral blood. CDR3 in amino acids: CASSLGQGAYQPQHF. Here the CDR3 DNA reads TGTGCCAGCAGCTTAGGACAGGGGGCTTATCAGCCCCAGCATTTT.